These 25 T cell receptor beta chains were all obtained from the same sample, sequenced in a study of shared clonotypes between healthy human individuals. The naive CD8 fraction comprised CD45RO-negative cells positively selected for CCR7 and excluded terminally differentiated effector memory CD45RA+ cells. Profiling relied on immunoSEQ multiplex PCR, and the TCRdb table lists in-frame clones only, not all of them. The sample lists about 590,000 clones, 95% to 96% occurring once. What was sequenced was naive CD8+ T cells sorted from blood. Receptors originate from a woman aged 25 to 45 in good health.

V and J are TRBV27 and TRBJ1-2, with TRBD1 as a possible D gene (5 bases). V was clipped by 5 bases and J by 8 bases, with 18 bases between them. The CDR3 length is 14 residues. Per the germline V gene, CDR1 is MNHEY and CDR2 is SMNVEV (reference sequence). The CDR3 nucleotides read TGTGCCAGCAGTCTCTTAGGCGGGACGGGGGGCTACACCTTC. Protein: CASSLLGGTGGYTF.

The CDR3: CASEPTGNTGELFF. The DNA for the CDR3 is TGTGCCAGCGAACCGACAGGGAACACCGGGGAGCTGTTTTTT. The V call is TRBV28, the J call TRBJ2-2; possibly TRBD1 for D (6 bases). Germline V lookup: CDR1 MDHEN, CDR2 SYDVKM. Trimming removed 8 bases from V and 1 base from J, with 11 bases in between. The CDR3 consists of 14 residues. Filled out from reference TRBV28 and TRBJ2-2, the complete variable domain reads DVKVTQSSRYLVKRTGEKVFLECVQDMDHENMFWYRQDPGLGLRLIYFSYDVKMKEKGDIPEGYSVSREKKERFSLILESASTNQTSMYLCASEPTGNTGELFFGEGSRLTVL.

The chain joins TRBV7-7 to TRBJ2-5, with D possibly TRBD2 on 6 matching bases. Germline lookup yields CDR1 SSHAT and CDR2 FNYEAQ (reference sequence). CDR3 length equals 15 residues. V gave up 4 bases and J gave up 5 bases, with 17 bases separating them. For the CDR3, the DNA is TGTGCCAGCAGCTCCCGGGACTCCCCAGCCGAGACCCAGTACTTC. Translating it yields CASSSRDSPAETQYF.

The chain employs TRBV6-5 and TRBJ2-2, with 15 bases identical to TRBD2. The CDR3 runs 15 residues. V lost 7 bases, J lost 5 bases, and 2 bases stayed unmatched. CDR1 and CDR2 from the germline V gene are MNHEY and SVGAGI. The CDR3 bases are TGTGCCAGCAAGGGACTAGCGGGAGGTACCGGGGAGCTGTTTTTT. Translated: CASKGLAGGTGELFF.

This chain connects TRBV5-8 to TRBJ2-1; 10 bases agree with TRBD2. This CDR3 is 19 amino acids long. V lost 0 bases, J lost 6 bases, and 15 bases stayed unmatched. Germline values: CDR1 SGHTS, CDR2 YDEGEE. The CDR3 sequence: CASSLAASGSNPLSNEQFF. CDR3 nucleotide sequence: TGTGCCAGCAGCTTGGCGGCTAGCGGGAGCAACCCCCTCAGCAATGAGCAGTTCTTC.

To note about this clone: Other nucleotide sequences from this sample produce the same CDR3. The V call is TRBV27, the J call TRBJ2-1, with 7 positions matching TRBD2. CDR3 length equals 16 residues. Per the germline V gene, CDR1 is MNHEY and CDR2 is SMNVEV (reference sequence). J was trimmed by 0 bases and V by 5 bases; bases with no gene match: 7. CDR3 region: CASSPIAGSSYNEQFF. The CDR3, as DNA: TGTGCCAGCAGTCCAATAGCGGGTAGCTCCTACAATGAGCAGTTCTTC.

This chain joins TRBV5-5 and TRBJ2-1; 7 bases line up with TRBD1. V was clipped by 5 bases and J by 8 bases; unmatched bases: 7. The CDR3 is 13 amino acids. Per germline, CDR1 SGHKS and CDR2 YYEKEE (reference sequence). The CDR3 coding sequence is TGTGCCAGCAGGAGAGGGGGCCAAGATGAGCAGTTCTTC. The encoded protein is CASRRGGQDEQFF.

The CDR3 loop reads CASSESLSDRGLSNEQFF. The CDR3 coding sequence is TGCGCCAGCAGTGAATCCCTTTCTGACAGGGGGCTAAGCAATGAGCAGTTCTTC. The genes are TRBV10-1 and TRBJ2-1; 10 nucleotides align to TRBD1. J lost 6 bases, V lost 3 bases, and 14 bases had no gene match. CDR3 length equals 18 residues. Germline CDR1 reads WNHNN; CDR2 reads SYGVQD (reference sequence).

The chain recombines TRBV2 with TRBJ2-6; D gene unclear. Germline CDR1 SNHLY, CDR2 FYNNEI. Trimming shortened V by 7 bases and J by 4 bases, and 5 bases separated the two germline ends. CDR3 length: 12 residues. The CDR3 spells CASMGGANVLTF. The CDR3 DNA reads as TGTGCCAGCATGGGGGGGGCCAACGTCCTGACTTTC.

J is TRBJ1-4 and V is TRBV6-5; 7 bases agree with TRBD1. Per germline, CDR1 MNHEY and CDR2 SVGAGI. CDR3 length: 14 residues. Germline trimming cut 6 bases from V and 6 bases from J; bases unmatched to any gene: 7. The DNA of the CDR3 is TGTGCCAGCAGAAACCGGGACAGTGATGAAAAACTGTTTTTT. Its translation: CASRNRDSDEKLFF.

The gene calls are TRBV9 and TRBJ1-1; a weak D match, TRBD1 (6 bases). Germline CDR1 and CDR2: SGDLS and YYNGEE. The CDR3 runs 15 residues. Trimming left V 0 bases short and J 1 base short, with 10 bases between. CDR3 amino acids: CASSVDGGGNTEAFF. CDR3 in DNA: TGTGCCAGCAGCGTAGACGGGGGCGGGAACACTGAAGCTTTCTTT.

The chain couples TRBV29-1 to TRBJ2-4, with D tentatively TRBD2 (6 bases). The germline CDR1 and CDR2 sequences are SQVTM and ANQGSEA. Trimming removed 4 bases at V and 3 bases at J, with 16 bases between. The CDR3 contains 15 residues. The CDR3 DNA sequence: TGCAGCGTTGTGAACAGTGGGGGGAGCAAAAACATTCAGTACTTC. It yields the protein CSVVNSGGSKNIQYF.

The chain employs TRBV11-1 and TRBJ1-6, with D maybe TRBD1 (5 bases). The CDR3 length is 15 residues. CDR1 and CDR2 from the germline V gene are SGHAT and FQDESV (reference sequence). V lost 3 bases, J lost 9 bases, and 15 bases lay in between. DNA for the CDR3: TGTGCCAGCAGCTTCGACGGGGGGTTGAGTTCACCCCTCCACTTT. It is translated as CASSFDGGLSSPLHF.

The chain carries TRBV6-5 and TRBJ2-1; D ambiguous. Germline CDR1 and CDR2: MNHEY and SVGAGI. The CDR3 totals 15 residues. V was pared by 2 bases and J by 3 bases, with 11 bases between. The CDR3 is CASSYGVSGYNEQFF. CDR3 coding DNA: TGTGCCAGCAGTTACGGGGTATCGGGCTACAATGAGCAGTTCTTC.

The genes are TRBV19 and TRBJ2-7, with 7 bases aligning to TRBD1. V trimming: 7 bases; J trimming: 5 bases; junction bases outside the gene matches: 5. The CDR3 contains 12 residues. Germline loops: CDR1 LNHDA, CDR2 SQIVND (reference sequence). Here the CDR3 DNA reads TGTGCCAGTACCACGGGGACAGACGAGCAGTACTTC. It encodes CASTTGTDEQYF.

In regard to this clone: Other nucleotide sequences from this sample produce the same CDR3. The chain is built from TRBV27 and TRBJ2-5, with D possibly being TRBD2 (5 bases). CDR1 MNHEY and CDR2 SMNVEV come from the germline V gene (reference sequence). V lost 4 bases to trimming and J lost 5 bases, with 14 bases between them. CDR3 length: 14 amino acids. The CDR3 loop reads CASSSLGSGETQYF. In DNA form, the CDR3 reads TGTGCCAGCAGTTCTCTAGGGAGTGGGGAGACCCAGTACTTC.

V usage is TRBV5-6 and J usage is TRBJ1-4, with D hard to call. This CDR3 has 12 amino acids. V lost 5 bases, J lost 5 bases, and 7 bases lay in between. The germline CDR1 and CDR2 sequences are SGHDT and YYEEEE. The CDR3 sequence: CASSGGNEKLFF. Written as DNA, the CDR3 is TGTGCCAGCAGTGGAGGAAATGAAAAACTGTTTTTT.

V is TRBV9 and J is TRBJ2-1; D is unresolved. The CDR3 extends over 13 amino acids. CDR1 SGDLS and CDR2 YYNGEE come from the germline V gene. Trimming removed 4 bases from V and 12 bases from J, with 17 bases in between. CDR3 in DNA: TGTGCCAGCAGCCCGGAGTCGCCGCGAGGGCAGTTCTTC. Translated: CASSPESPRGQFF.

V is TRBV27 and J is TRBJ2-7; the D call may be TRBD1 or TRBD2 (5 bases each). The CDR3 sequence is 16 residues long. Germline CDR1 reads MNHEY; CDR2 reads SMNVEV (reference sequence). The germline V and J ends were trimmed by 2 bases and 3 bases, with 17 bases remaining between them. This chain's CDR3 is CASSLTTAGTDYEQYF. The CDR3 DNA reads TGTGCCAGCAGTTTAACTACCGCCGGGACCGACTACGAGCAGTACTTC.

This sequence joins TRBV7-9 and TRBJ1-5, with D possibly TRBD1 on 5 matching bases. In germline, CDR1 is SEHNR, CDR2 FQNEAQ (reference sequence). The CDR3 sequence is 15 residues long. The V gene lost 2 bases and the J gene lost 5 bases, with 13 bases spanning the gap. CDR3 DNA sequence: TGTGCCAGCAGCTTAAGAGACAGTGTCGATCAGCCCCAGCATTTT. Protein sequence: CASSLRDSVDQPQHF. The full variable domain, rest sourced from reference TRBV7-9 and TRBJ1-5, is DTGVSQNPRHKITKRGQNVTFRCDPISEHNRLYWYRQTLGQGPEFLTYFQNEAQLEKSRLLSDRFSAERPKGSFSTLEIQRTEQGDSAMYLCASSLRDSVDQPQHFGDGTRLSIL.

The rearrangement joins TRBV27 to TRBJ2-1, with D perhaps TRBD1 or TRBD2 (6 bases each). Trimming cost V 8 bases and J 8 bases, with 13 bases left between them. From germline, CDR1 is MNHEY and CDR2 SMNVEV (reference sequence). The CDR3 has 12 residues. The CDR3 protein is CASGLGGDEQFF. CDR3 sequence (DNA): TGTGCCAGCGGCCTGGGGGGCGATGAGCAGTTCTTC.

This clone was counted once. The sample has other DNA sequences that encode this CDR3 too. The rearrangement uses TRBV27 and TRBJ2-7; D is undetermined. Trimming took off 0 bases at V and 4 bases at J, with 7 bases between the two ends. This CDR3 is built from 13 residues. Germline-derived CDR1 and CDR2 are MNHEY and SMNVEV (reference sequence). This CDR3 is CASSLSNGYEQYF. The CDR3 nucleotides read TGTGCCAGCAGTTTATCGAACGGATACGAGCAGTACTTC.

The V and J genes are TRBV28 and TRBJ2-7, with unresolved D. Deletions cut 4 bases from V and 6 bases from J, with 10 bases between. The CDR3 length is 12 residues. The germline gives CDR1 MDHEN, CDR2 SYDVKM. The CDR3 DNA follows: TGTGCCAGCAGTTCCCCTCCACGCGAGCAGTACTTC. Its protein is CASSSPPREQYF.

The chain uses TRBV7-7 and TRBJ2-2; possibly TRBD2 for D (6 bases). The CDR3 runs to 14 residues. CDR1 is SSHAT, CDR2 FNYEAQ, per germline (reference sequence). Trimming shortened V by 3 bases and J by 6 bases, and 11 bases separated the two germline ends. As DNA, the CDR3 is TGTGCCAGCAGCTTGGGGGGAAGCGCCGGGGAGCTGTTTTTT. Its translation is CASSLGGSAGELFF. Full variable domain (outside the CDR3, taken from reference TRBV7-7 and TRBJ2-2): GAGVSQSPRYKVTKRGQDVTLRCDPISSHATLYWYQQALGQGPEFLTYFNYEAQPDKSGLPSDRFSAERPEGSISTLTIQRTEQRDSAMYRCASSLGGSAGELFFGEGSRLTVL.

The DNA of the CDR3 is TGTGCCAGCAGCGTCGACAGGGGATCGGCCGGGGAGCTGTTTTTT. Its translation is CASSVDRGSAGELFF. The rearrangement joins TRBV27 to TRBJ2-2, with 8 bases aligning to TRBD1. Trimming removed 6 bases from V and 6 bases from J; junction bases left unmatched: 9. The CDR3 is 15 amino acids. Germline V gene data show CDR1 as MNHEY and CDR2 as SMNVEV (reference sequence).